A selection of T cell receptor beta chains follows, all from one sample in a study of beta chain features in type 1 diabetes. Generated by immunoSEQ multiplex PCR, the TCRdb table keeps only in-frame clones and is missing some. Of some 350,000 clones listed, about 10% are singletons. The sample taken for sequencing was central memory CD4+ T cells from blood. These receptors originate from a man aged 30 to 45 with type 1 diabetes. The CDR3 runs from the conserved cysteine through the conserved F or W. The order of the fields is J gene, D gene, clone size, V gene, CDR3 protein, CDR3 DNA. The D gene is left open where the match is weak. Not all rows give a size; the values are once, few, many and, for expanded clones, a class.

J gene: TRBJ2-3; D gene: NA; clone size: NA; V gene: TRBV7-2; CDR3 protein: CASSPQGRLDTQYF; CDR3 DNA: TGTGCCAGCAGCCCCCAGGGACGGTTGGATACGCAGTATTTT
J gene: TRBJ1-2; D gene: NA; clone size: few; V gene: TRBV9; CDR3 protein: CASSAQRGYTF; CDR3 DNA: TGTGCCAGCAGCGCCCAAAGGGGCTACACCTTC
J gene: TRBJ2-2; D gene: TRBD1; clone size: many; V gene: TRBV7-9; CDR3 protein: CASSRQGATGELFF; CDR3 DNA: TGTGCCAGCAGCCGCCAGGGGGCGACCGGGGAGCTGTTTTTT
J gene: TRBJ1-1; D gene: NA; clone size: few; V gene: TRBV9; CDR3 protein: CASSVGYGRGRGTTEAFF; CDR3 DNA: TGTGCCAGCAGCGTAGGTTATGGCAGGGGAAGGGGGACCACTGAAGCTTTCTTT
J gene: TRBJ2-3; D gene: TRBD2; clone size: few; V gene: TRBV19; CDR3 protein: CASRTSGSGDTQYF; CDR3 DNA: TGTGCCAGTAGAACTAGCGGGAGCGGAGATACGCAGTATTTT
J gene: TRBJ1-4; D gene: NA; clone size: few; V gene: TRBV2; CDR3 protein: CASSESEYNEKLFF; CDR3 DNA: TGTGCCAGCAGTGAATCGGAATATAATGAAAAACTGTTTTTT
J gene: TRBJ2-6; D gene: NA; clone size: few; V gene: TRBV19; CDR3 protein: CASSLFGGSGANVLTF; CDR3 DNA: TGTGCCAGTAGCCTGTTTGGGGGGTCAGGGGCCAACGTCCTGACTTTC
J gene: TRBJ2-5; D gene: NA; clone size: few; V gene: TRBV5-1; CDR3 protein: CASSPQGSETQYF; CDR3 DNA: TGCGCCAGCAGCCCCCAGGGCAGCGAGACCCAGTACTTC
J gene: TRBJ1-4; D gene: TRBD1; clone size: NA; V gene: TRBV28; CDR3 protein: CASSSGQGEKLFF; CDR3 DNA: TGTGCCAGCAGTTCCGGACAGGGTGAAAAACTGTTTTTT
J gene: TRBJ1-1; D gene: NA; clone size: NA; V gene: TRBV6-1; CDR3 protein: CASYKPEGTEAFF; CDR3 DNA: TGTGCCAGCTATAAGCCGGAAGGCACTGAAGCTTTCTTT
J gene: TRBJ2-7; D gene: NA; clone size: many; V gene: TRBV12-5; CDR3 protein: CASAAWGEQYF; CDR3 DNA: TGTGCTAGTGCTGCCTGGGGCGAGCAGTACTTC
J gene: TRBJ1-3; D gene: NA; clone size: NA; V gene: TRBV18; CDR3 protein: CASSPMGAISGNTIYF; CDR3 DNA: TGTGCCAGCTCACCAATGGGGGCGATCTCTGGAAACACCATATATTTT
J gene: TRBJ2-7; D gene: NA; clone size: few; V gene: TRBV6-1; CDR3 protein: CASKFRVDVDYEQYF; CDR3 DNA: TGTGCCAGCAAATTCCGTGTCGATGTCGACTACGAGCAGTACTTC